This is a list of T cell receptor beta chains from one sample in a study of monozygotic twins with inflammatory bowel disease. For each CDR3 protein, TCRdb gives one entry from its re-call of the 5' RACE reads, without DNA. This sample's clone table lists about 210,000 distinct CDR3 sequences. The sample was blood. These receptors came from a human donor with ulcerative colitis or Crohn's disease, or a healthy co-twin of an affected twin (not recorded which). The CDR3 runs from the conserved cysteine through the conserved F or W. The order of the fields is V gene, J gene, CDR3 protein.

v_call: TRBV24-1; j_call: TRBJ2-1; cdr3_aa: CATSLTGGSYNEQFF
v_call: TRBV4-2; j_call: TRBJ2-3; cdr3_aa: CASSQDVAGGADTQYF
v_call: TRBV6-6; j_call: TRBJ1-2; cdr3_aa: CASTGSYAGYTF
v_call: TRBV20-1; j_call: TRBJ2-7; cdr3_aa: CSASGDRVRSYEQYF
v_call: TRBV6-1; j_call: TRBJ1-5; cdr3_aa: CASSPGTVNQPQHF
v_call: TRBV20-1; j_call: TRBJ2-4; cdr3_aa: CSARDPREGAFRNIQYF
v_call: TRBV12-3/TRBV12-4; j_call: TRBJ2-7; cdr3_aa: CASSLRQGPYEQYF
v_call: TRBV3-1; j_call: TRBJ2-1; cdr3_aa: CASSPGTSSYEQFF
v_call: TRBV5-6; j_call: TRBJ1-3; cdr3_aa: CASSLGSGTGNTIYF
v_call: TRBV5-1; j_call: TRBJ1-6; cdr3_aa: CASSLSTNSPLHF
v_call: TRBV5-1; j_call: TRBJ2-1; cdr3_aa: CASSFLAGTYNEQFF
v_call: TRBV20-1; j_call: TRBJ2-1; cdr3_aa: CSLGGRTQFVEQFF
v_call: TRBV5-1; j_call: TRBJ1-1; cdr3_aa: CASSLGATLNTEAFF
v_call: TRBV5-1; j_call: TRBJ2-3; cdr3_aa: CASSPLRENTQYF
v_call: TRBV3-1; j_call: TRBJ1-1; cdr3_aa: CASSQVLGQVAFF
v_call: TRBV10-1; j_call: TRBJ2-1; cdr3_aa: CASSERRGAYNEQFF
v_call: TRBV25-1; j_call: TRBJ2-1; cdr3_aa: CASSESPPWTAEQFF
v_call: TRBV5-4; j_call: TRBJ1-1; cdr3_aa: CASSFETEAFF
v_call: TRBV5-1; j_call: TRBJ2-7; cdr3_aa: CASSLATRGVQDEQYF
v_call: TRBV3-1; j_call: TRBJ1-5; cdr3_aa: CASSQGSKDQPQHF
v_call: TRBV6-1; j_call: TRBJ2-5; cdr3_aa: CASMVRVGRETQYF
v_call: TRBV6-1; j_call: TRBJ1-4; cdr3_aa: CASSEGLSVKLFF
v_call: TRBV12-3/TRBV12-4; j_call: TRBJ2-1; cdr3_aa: CASSLEQVPLQQFF